This T cell receptor beta chain derives from a study of blood T cell repertoires in COVID-19. Looking at the study overall: Sites across the United States, Italy and Spain contributed samples from acute and convalescent COVID-19.

TCRdb keeps only in-frame clones here, not all; method: immunoSEQ multiplex PCR. The sample gives some 300,000 clones, nearly 90% of which show up once; roughly a tenth is in the top ten. Germline-derived CDR1 and CDR2 are ENHRY and SYGVKD. Trimming took 3 bases from V and 8 from J, leaving 17 bases between them. The CDR3 has 15 amino acids. Source material: PBMCs or T cells enriched from blood (not recorded which). The TCR sequence derives from a woman in her twenties or thirties who had recovered from COVID-19. This rearrangement joins TRBV10-3 to TRBJ2-1; D is perhaps TRBD2 (6 bases). The CDR3 sequence: CAISERSSVAYEQFF. CDR3 coding DNA: TGTGCCATCAGTGAAAGGTCTAGCGTTGCCTATGAGCAGTTCTTC.